This section outlines one T cell receptor (beta chain) sequence together with its context. Its antigen is not identified. Produced via immunoSEQ multiplex PCR; TCRdb's table is partial and in-frame only. The top ten clones hold 6.5% to 8% of a sample with more than 110,000 clones, more than 70% of them seen once. This sample was taken from a study of cytotoxic CD8 clonotypes in ibrutinib-treated CLL. Study-level background: Timing of response sample collection was a median about twelve months after treatment start, with a range of 6 to 36. There were, on average, over 250,000 productive templates and about 85,000 productive rearrangements per sample.

The V and J ends lost 2 bases and 3 bases, in that order; junction bases with no gene match: 0. The CDR3 covers 15 residues. CDR1 is MNHEY and CDR2 is SMNVEV in the germline V gene (reference sequence). General study findings and limits: Clonotypes that were public were uncommon, and they contracted or stayed stable on treatment. Sampling time points were not equivalent between sustained-remission and progressing patients.

This specimen consisted of PBMCs, obtained after 36 months of ibrutinib treatment. This clonotype was sampled from a human donor with chronic lymphocytic leukemia. The rearrangement links TRBV27 to TRBJ2-5; 13 nucleotides match TRBD2. CDR3 in DNA: TGTGCCAGCAGTTTAGGACTAGCGGGAGAAGAGACCCAGTACTTC. It codes for CASSLGLAGEETQYF.